The 20 T cell receptor beta chains reported below all come from one sample, sequenced in a study of T cell responses to AZD1222 COVID-19 vaccine. The data were produced by immunoSEQ multiplex PCR, yet TCRdb's version contains in-frame clones alone and is incomplete. This repertoire shows approximately 110,000 clones, 92% found once; its top ten account for approximately 8%. Sequenced material: peripheral blood, taken 28 days after the second AZD1222 dose. The receptors stem from an adult who received the AZD1222 COVID-19 vaccine.

This clone has just one count. This chain joins TRBV7-9 and TRBJ2-1, with TRBD1 matching over 10 bases. After removal of 2 bases from V and 8 bases from J, the junction contained 9 bases not matched to a gene. Germline V gives CDR1 SEHNR, CDR2 FQNEAQ (reference sequence). The CDR3 runs 16 residues. The CDR3 region is CASSLSGQGISDEQFF. CDR3 bases: TGTGCCAGCAGCTTATCGGGACAGGGGATATCCGATGAGCAGTTCTTC.

This rearrangement joins TRBV6-1 to TRBJ1-5; TRBD1 is a possible D gene (6 bases). Deletions cut 1 base from V and 1 base from J, with 14 bases between. The length of the CDR3 is 17 residues. Germline CDR1 and CDR2: MNHNS and SASEGT. CDR3 bases: TGTGCCAGCAGTGAAGAACAGTGGACAGCAAGCAATCAGCCCCAGCATTTT. It specifies CASSEEQWTASNQPQHF.

This rearrangement joins TRBV6-5 to TRBJ2-7, with D perhaps given as TRBD1 or TRBD2 (5 bases each). Trimming cost V 8 bases and J 6 bases, with 17 bases left between them. Germline V gene lookup returns CDR1 MNHEY and CDR2 SVGAGI. The CDR3 is 13 amino acids. The CDR3 spells CASALAGSSEQYF. CDR3 DNA: TGTGCCAGCGCGCTTGCAGGGAGTAGCGAGCAGTACTTC.

The V call is TRBV5-1, the J call TRBJ2-3, with 7 positions matching TRBD1. V shed 0 bases and J 0 bases; nucleotides not matched to a gene: 7. The CDR3 loop spans 17 amino acids. CDR1 and CDR2 (germline): SGHRS, YFSETQ. In DNA, the CDR3 is TGCGCCAGCAGCTTGGGACAGGGCTCCACAAGCACAGATACGCAGTATTTT. It is translated as CASSLGQGSTSTDTQYF.

The chain has TRBV28 and TRBJ2-7; D might be TRBD1 (6 bases). V shed 2 bases and J shed 6 bases, with 11 bases lying between them. The CDR3 totals 13 residues. CDR1 is MDHEN and CDR2 is SYDVKM in the germline V gene. The DNA for the CDR3 is TGTGCCAGCAGTTTAAGACAGGACGGCGAGCAGTACTTC. It encodes CASSLRQDGEQYF.

The sample holds one count of this clone. The rearrangement links TRBV6-1 to TRBJ1-5, with TRBD1 as a possible D gene (6 bases). The CDR3 totals 15 residues. Trimming stripped 2 bases from V and 1 base from J, with 9 bases between. CDR1 and CDR2 from the germline V gene are MNHNS and SASEGT. CDR3 in amino acids: CASSERGQSNQPQHF. The CDR3 region has the DNA TGTGCCAGCAGTGAAAGGGGACAAAGCAATCAGCCCCAGCATTTT.

This clone was seen once. This sequence joins TRBV7-2 and TRBJ2-1; 10 bases align to TRBD2. Germline V CDR1 and CDR2: SGHTA, FQGNSA. This CDR3 is built from 17 residues. V was pared by 1 base and J by 9 bases, with 12 bases of the junction left unmatched. The CDR3 DNA reads TGTGCCAGCAGCTTAGACCTGGGGACTAGCGTGCGGGGTGAGCAGTTCTTC. This codes for CASSLDLGTSVRGEQFF.

This rearrangement joins TRBV3-1 (or the pseudogene TRBV3-2) to TRBJ2-1, with TRBD2 as a possible D gene (5 bases). Germline assignment: CDR1 LGHDT and CDR2 YNNKEL (reference sequence). Trimming shortened V by 2 bases and J by 8 bases, and 10 bases separated the two germline ends. The CDR3 is made up of 13 amino acids. The CDR3 is CASSQMREHEQFF. DNA for the CDR3: TGTGCCAGCAGCCAAATGAGGGAACATGAGCAGTTCTTC.

The table lists this clone with a few counts. The chain carries TRBV21-1 and TRBJ2-1; the table calls TRBD2, which could not be checked here. TRBV21-1 is annotated as a pseudogene. The length of the CDR3 is 17 residues. The CDR3 loop reads CASSKGSSGEDHNEQFF. Here the CDR3 DNA reads TGTGCCAGCAGCAAAGGCTCCTCGGGGGAGGACCACAATGAGCAGTTCTTC.

V is TRBV2 and J is TRBJ1-1, with D possibly TRBD1 on 6 matching bases. CDR3 length: 12 amino acids. V lost 4 bases, J lost 9 bases, and 12 bases lay in between. In germline, CDR1 is SNHLY, CDR2 FYNNEI. In DNA, the CDR3 is TGTGCCAGCAGTGTGGCCGGACAGAAAGCTTTCTTT. The encoded protein is CASSVAGQKAFF. Supplemented by reference TRBV2 and TRBJ1-1, the full variable domain reads EPEVTQTPSHQVTQMGQEVILRCVPISNHLYFYWYRQILGQKVEFLVSFYNNEISEKSEIFDDQFSVERPDGSNFTLKIRSTKLEDSAMYFCASSVAGQKAFFGQGTRLTVV.

This clone was counted between two and nine times. J is TRBJ2-3 and V is TRBV10-1; no definite D call. Trimming removed 7 bases from V and 2 bases from J, with 13 bases in between. The CDR3 totals 14 residues. The germline CDR1 and CDR2 sequences are WNHNN and SYGVQD (reference sequence). DNA for the CDR3: TGCGCCAGCACCCTAGTGGGGAACACAGATACGCAGTATTTT. Translation: CASTLVGNTDTQYF.

The genes are TRBV27 and TRBJ1-5, with 8 positions matching TRBD1. V shed 6 bases, J shed 0 bases, and the junction held 4 bases outside the gene matches. CDR3 length: 15 residues. Germline V gene data show CDR1 as MNHEY and CDR2 as SMNVEV (reference sequence). This CDR3 is CASSLDRGSNQPQHF. The CDR3 bases are TGTGCCAGCAGCCTTGACAGGGGTAGCAATCAGCCCCAGCATTTT.

The rearrangement links TRBV3-1 (or the pseudogene TRBV3-2) to TRBJ1-5; D remains unclear. The V and J ends lost 3 bases and 4 bases respectively, with 10 bases between them. Looked up from germline, CDR1 is LGHDT and CDR2 is YNNKEL (reference sequence). This CDR3 is 14 amino acids long. CDR3 coding DNA: TGTGCCAGCAGCCACTACGGAGGAAATCAGCCCCAGCATTTT. Its protein is CASSHYGGNQPQHF.

The V and J genes are TRBV19 and TRBJ1-1, with D unresolved. There are 14 residues in the CDR3. Per the germline V gene, CDR1 is LNHDA and CDR2 is SQIVND (reference sequence). Between the trimmed V and J ends, which lost 5 bases and 2 bases, there was a span of 12 bases. CDR3 loop: CASSPRTQNTEAFF. The DNA of the CDR3 is TGTGCCAGTAGTCCCCGGACCCAAAACACTGAAGCTTTCTTT.

This chain uses TRBV9 with TRBJ2-3, with TRBD1 matching over 8 bases. Germline-derived CDR1 and CDR2 are SGDLS and YYNGEE. The CDR3 spans 16 residues. The junction had 5 bases not matched to a gene; V was cut back by 0 bases and J by 2 bases. The chain's CDR3 is CASSVGQGTFTDTQYF. The CDR3 region has the DNA TGTGCCAGCAGCGTAGGACAGGGGACCTTCACAGATACGCAGTATTTT.

This sequence joins TRBV29-1 and TRBJ1-4; D is possibly TRBD1 (6 bases). V dropped 6 bases and J dropped 8 bases, with 13 bases sitting between them. The germline CDR1 and CDR2 sequences are SQVTM and ANQGSEA. The CDR3 length is 12 residues. The CDR3 DNA sequence: TGCAGCGTCGCGGGGGGCAAGGAAAAACTGTTTTTT. Its protein product is CSVAGGKEKLFF. Complete variable domain (other parts from reference TRBV29-1 and TRBJ1-4): SAVISQKPSRDICQRGTSLTIQCQVDSQVTMMFWYRQQPGQSLTLIATANQGSEATYESGFVIDKFPISRPNLTFSTLTVSNMSPEDSSIYLCSVAGGKEKLFFGSGTQLSVL.

V is TRBV19 and J is TRBJ2-2; the D gene is possibly TRBD1 (6 bases). V was shortened by 5 bases and J by 2 bases, with 18 bases between the two germline ends. CDR3 length: 17 amino acids. Germline V gives CDR1 LNHDA, CDR2 SQIVND (reference sequence). For the CDR3, the DNA is TGTGCCAGTAGTCATCCCAGAGGGGGTCCTAACACCGGGGAGCTGTTTTTT. Translated, it gives CASSHPRGGPNTGELFF. Full variable domain (remainder filled in from reference TRBV19 and TRBJ2-2): DGGITQSPKYLFRKEGQNVTLSCEQNLNHDAMYWYRQDPGQGLRLIYYSQIVNDFQKGDIAEGYSVSREKKESFPLTVTSAQKNPTAFYLCASSHPRGGPNTGELFFGEGSRLTVL.

This sequence joins TRBV9 and TRBJ1-4; D possibly corresponds to TRBD1 (5 bases). CDR1 is SGDLS, CDR2 YYNGEE, per germline. Trimming removed 2 bases from V and 5 bases from J, with 10 bases in between. This CDR3 has 14 residues. CDR3 residues: CASSVGQPNEKLFF. In DNA, the CDR3 is TGTGCCAGCAGCGTGGGGCAACCAAATGAAAAACTGTTTTTT.

The rearrangement links TRBV6-5 to TRBJ1-1; 8 nucleotides agree with TRBD1. Germline trimming cut 4 bases from V and 4 bases from J; bases unmatched to any gene: 8. The CDR3 extends over 15 amino acids. Germline-derived CDR1 and CDR2 are MNHEY and SVGAGI. In nucleotides, the CDR3 is TGTGCCAGCAGTTCTGAAAGACAGGGGACCACTGAAGCTTTCTTT. Its protein is CASSSERQGTTEAFF.

This clone was recorded once. The chain links TRBV27 to TRBJ1-1, with no clear D. Trimming pared 2 bases from V and 1 base from J, leaving 14 bases between. The CDR3 is 16 residues long. Germline V gene data show CDR1 as MNHEY and CDR2 as SMNVEV (reference sequence). The DNA for the CDR3 is TGTGCCAGCAGTTTACGCGGCGGCTCCCCGAACACTGAAGCTTTCTTT. Protein sequence: CASSLRGGSPNTEAFF.